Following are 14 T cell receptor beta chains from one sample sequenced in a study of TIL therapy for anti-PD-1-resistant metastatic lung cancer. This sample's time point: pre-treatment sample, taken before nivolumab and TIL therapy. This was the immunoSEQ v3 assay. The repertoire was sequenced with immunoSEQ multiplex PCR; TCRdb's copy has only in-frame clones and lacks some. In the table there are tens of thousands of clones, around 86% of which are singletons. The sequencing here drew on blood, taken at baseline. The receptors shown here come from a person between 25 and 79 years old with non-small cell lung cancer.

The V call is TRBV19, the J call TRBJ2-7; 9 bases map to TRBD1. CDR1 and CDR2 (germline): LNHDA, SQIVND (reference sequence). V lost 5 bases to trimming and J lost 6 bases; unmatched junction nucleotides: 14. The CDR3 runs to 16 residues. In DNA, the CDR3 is TGTGCCAGTAGTCTACCGCCCGGGACAGGGATCTCCGAGCAGTACTTC. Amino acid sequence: CASSLPPGTGISEQYF.

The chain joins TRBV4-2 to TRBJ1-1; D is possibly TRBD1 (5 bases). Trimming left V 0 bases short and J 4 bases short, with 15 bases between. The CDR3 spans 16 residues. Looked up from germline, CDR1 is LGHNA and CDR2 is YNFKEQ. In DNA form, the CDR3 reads TGTGCCAGCAGCCAAGATTTGGGGTTGGGGCGCACTGAAGCTTTCTTT. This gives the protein CASSQDLGLGRTEAFF.

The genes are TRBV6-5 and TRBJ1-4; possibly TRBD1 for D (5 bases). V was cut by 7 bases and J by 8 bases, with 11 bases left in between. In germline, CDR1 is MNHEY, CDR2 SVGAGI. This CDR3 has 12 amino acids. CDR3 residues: CASMGPGEKLFF. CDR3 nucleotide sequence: TGTGCCAGCATGGGTCCAGGGGAAAAACTGTTTTTT.

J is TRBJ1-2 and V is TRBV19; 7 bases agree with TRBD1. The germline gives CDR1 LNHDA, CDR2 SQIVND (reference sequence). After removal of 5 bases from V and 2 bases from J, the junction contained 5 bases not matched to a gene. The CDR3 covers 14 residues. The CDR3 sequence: CASSSSGQNYGYTF. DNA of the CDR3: TGTGCCAGTAGTTCCTCGGGACAGAACTATGGCTACACCTTC.

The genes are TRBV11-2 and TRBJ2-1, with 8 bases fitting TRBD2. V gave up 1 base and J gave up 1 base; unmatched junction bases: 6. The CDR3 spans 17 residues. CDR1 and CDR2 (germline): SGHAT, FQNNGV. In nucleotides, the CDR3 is TGTGCCAGCAGCTTAGCAGGGCGGGGGGCGTCCTACAATGAGCAGTTCTTC. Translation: CASSLAGRGASYNEQFF.

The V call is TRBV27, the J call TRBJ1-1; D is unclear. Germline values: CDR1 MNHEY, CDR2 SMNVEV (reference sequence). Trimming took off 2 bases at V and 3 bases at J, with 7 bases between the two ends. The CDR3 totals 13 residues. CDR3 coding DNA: TGTGCCAGCAGTTTAGATAGCTACACTGAAGCTTTCTTT. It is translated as CASSLDSYTEAFF.

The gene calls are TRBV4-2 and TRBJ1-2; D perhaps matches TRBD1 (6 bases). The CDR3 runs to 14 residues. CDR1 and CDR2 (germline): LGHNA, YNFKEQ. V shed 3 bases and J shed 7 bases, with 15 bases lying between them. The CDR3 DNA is TGTGCCAGCAGCCAGGGGGACACCCCCCCTGGCTACACCTTC. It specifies CASSQGDTPPGYTF.

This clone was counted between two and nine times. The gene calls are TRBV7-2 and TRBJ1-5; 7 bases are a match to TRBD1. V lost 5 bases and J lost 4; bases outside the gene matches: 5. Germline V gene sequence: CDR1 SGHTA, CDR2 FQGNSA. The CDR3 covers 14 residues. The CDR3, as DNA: TGTGCCAGCAGCCGGGACAGTCTTAATCAGCCCCAGCATTTT. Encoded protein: CASSRDSLNQPQHF. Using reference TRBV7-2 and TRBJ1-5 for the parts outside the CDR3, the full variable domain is GAGVSQSPSNKVTEKGKDVELRCDPISGHTALYWYRQSLGQGLEFLIYFQGNSAPDKSGLPSDRFSAERTGGSVSTLTIQRTQQEDSAVYLCASSRDSLNQPQHFGDGTRLSIL.

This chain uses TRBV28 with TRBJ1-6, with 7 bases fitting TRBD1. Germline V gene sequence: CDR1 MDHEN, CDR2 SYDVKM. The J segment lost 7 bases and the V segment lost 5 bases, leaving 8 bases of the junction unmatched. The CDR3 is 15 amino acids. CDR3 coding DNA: TGTGCCAGCAGTCTCACAGGGGTCGACAATTCACCCCTCCACTTT. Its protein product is CASSLTGVDNSPLHF.

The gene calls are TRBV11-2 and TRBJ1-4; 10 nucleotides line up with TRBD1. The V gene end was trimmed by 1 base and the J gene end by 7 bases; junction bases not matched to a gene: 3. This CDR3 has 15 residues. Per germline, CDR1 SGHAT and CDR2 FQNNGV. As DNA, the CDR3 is TGTGCCAGCAGCTTAGCGGGACAGGGGCGTGAAAAACTGTTTTTT. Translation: CASSLAGQGREKLFF.

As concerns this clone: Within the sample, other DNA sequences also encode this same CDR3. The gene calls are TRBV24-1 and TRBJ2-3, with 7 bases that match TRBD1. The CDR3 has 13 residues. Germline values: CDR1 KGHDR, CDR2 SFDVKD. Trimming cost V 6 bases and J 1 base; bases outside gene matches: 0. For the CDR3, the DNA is TGTGCCACCAGTACAGGGGGCACAGATACGCAGTATTTT. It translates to CATSTGGTDTQYF.

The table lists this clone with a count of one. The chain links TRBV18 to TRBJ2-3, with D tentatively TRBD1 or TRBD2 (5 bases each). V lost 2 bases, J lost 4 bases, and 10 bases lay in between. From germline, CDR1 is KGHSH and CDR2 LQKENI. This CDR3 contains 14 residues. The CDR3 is CASSPTRGADTQYF. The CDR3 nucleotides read TGTGCCAGCTCACCAACGAGGGGTGCAGATACGCAGTATTTT.

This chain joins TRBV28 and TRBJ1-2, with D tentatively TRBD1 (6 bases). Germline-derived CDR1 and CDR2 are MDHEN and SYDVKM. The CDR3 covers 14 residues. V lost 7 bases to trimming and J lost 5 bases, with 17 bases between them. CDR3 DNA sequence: TGTGCCAGCAATTTCAGGGGACTTACATATGGCTACACCTTC. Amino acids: CASNFRGLTYGYTF.

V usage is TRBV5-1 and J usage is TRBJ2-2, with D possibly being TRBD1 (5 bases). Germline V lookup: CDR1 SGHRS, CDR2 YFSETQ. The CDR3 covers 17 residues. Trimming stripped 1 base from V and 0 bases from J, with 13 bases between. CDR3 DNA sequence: TGCGCCAGCAGCTTGAGAACAGGACCTTCGAACACCGGGGAGCTGTTTTTT. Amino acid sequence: CASSLRTGPSNTGELFF. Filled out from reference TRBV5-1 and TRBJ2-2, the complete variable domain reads KAGVTQTPRYLIKTRGQQVTLSCSPISGHRSVSWYQQTPGQGLQFLFEYFSETQRNKGNFPGRFSGRQFSNSRSEMNVSTLELGDSALYLCASSLRTGPSNTGELFFGEGSRLTVL.